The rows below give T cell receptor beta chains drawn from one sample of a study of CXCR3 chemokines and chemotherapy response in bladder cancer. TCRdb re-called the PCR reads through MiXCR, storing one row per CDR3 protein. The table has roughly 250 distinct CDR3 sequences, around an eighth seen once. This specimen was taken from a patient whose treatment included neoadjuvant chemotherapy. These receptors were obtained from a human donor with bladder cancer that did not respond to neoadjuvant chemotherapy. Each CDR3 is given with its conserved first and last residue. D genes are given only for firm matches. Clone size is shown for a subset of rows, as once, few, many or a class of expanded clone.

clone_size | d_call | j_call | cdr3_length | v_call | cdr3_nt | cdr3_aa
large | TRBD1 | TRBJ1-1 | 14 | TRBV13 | TGTGCCAGCAGCTCGGACAGGGTGGGGACTGAAGCTTTCTTT | CASSSDRVGTEAFF
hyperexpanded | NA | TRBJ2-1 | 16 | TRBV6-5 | TGTGCCAGCAGTTTGAGGGCTAGCGAGTGGGGCAATGAGCAGTTCTTC | CASSLRASEWGNEQFF
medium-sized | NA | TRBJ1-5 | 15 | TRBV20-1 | TGCAGTGCTAGAGTTACATCAGGGGATGGGCAGCCCCAGCATTTT | CSARVTSGDGQPQHF
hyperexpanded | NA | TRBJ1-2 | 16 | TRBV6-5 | TGTGCCAGCAGTTACTCTCAGGGCAGCGCCAACTATGGCTACACCTTC | CASSYSQGSANYGYTF
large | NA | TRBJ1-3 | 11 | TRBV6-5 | TGTGCCAGCGGAATTGGAAACACCATATATTTT | CASGIGNTIYF
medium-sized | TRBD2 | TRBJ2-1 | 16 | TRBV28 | TGTGCCAGCAGTTTCCCGCCTAGCGGGGGCTTAAATGAGCAGTTCTTC | CASSFPPSGGLNEQFF
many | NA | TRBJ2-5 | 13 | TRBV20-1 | TGCAGTGCCGGACCCCCCCCCAGAGAGACCCAGTACTTC | CSAGPPPRETQYF
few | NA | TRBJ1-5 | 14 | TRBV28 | TGTGCCAGCAGTTTACGACAGGGCAATCAGCCCCAGCATTTT | CASSLRQGNQPQHF
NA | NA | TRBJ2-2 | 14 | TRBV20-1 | TGCAGTGCTACACTATCCCAGGGAGCCGGGGAGCTGTTTTTT | CSATLSQGAGELFF
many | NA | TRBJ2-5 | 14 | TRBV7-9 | TGTGCCAGCAGCCCCCCGTGGGCAACGGAGACCCAGTACTTC | CASSPPWATETQYF
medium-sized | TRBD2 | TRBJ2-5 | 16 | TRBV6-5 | TGTGCCAGCAGTTACAACCCGGGGTGGGAGGGAGAGACCCAGTACTTC | CASSYNPGWEGETQYF
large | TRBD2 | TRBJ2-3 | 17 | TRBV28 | TGTGCCAGCAGTTCCCGACGGCGTCGGGAGGCCCACAATACGCAGTATTTT | CASSSRRRREAHNTQYF
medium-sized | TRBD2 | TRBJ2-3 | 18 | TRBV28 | TGTGCCAGCAGCTCCCATCGAGGGCTAGCGGGAGGAGGAAGGACGCAGTATTTT | CASSSHRGLAGGGRTQYF
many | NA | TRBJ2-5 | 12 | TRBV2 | TGTGCCAGGGGGTTATCCTCGGAGACCCAGTACTTC | CARGLSSETQYF
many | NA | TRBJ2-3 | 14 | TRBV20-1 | TGCAGTGCTAGACAGGAGGTCCGGGAACGGGCGCAGTATTTT | CSARQEVRERAQYF
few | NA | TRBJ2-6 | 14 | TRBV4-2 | TGTGCCAGCAGCCCCGGGTCTGGGGCCAACGTCCTGACTTTC | CASSPGSGANVLTF
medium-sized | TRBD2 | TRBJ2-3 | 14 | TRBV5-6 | TGTGCCAGCAGCTCACTAGCGGGTACAGATACGCAGTATTTT | CASSSLAGTDTQYF
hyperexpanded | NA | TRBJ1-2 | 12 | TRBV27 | TGTGCCAGCAGTACAGGGCTGGATGGCTACACCTTC | CASSTGLDGYTF
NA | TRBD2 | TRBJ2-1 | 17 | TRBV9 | TGTGCCAGCAGCGAAAGTCCCGTGGGAGCGGGGTACAATGAGCAGTTCTTC | CASSESPVGAGYNEQFF
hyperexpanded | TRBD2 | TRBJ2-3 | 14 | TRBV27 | TGTGCCAGCAGTGCGGGAGATCCCACAGATACGCAGTATTTT | CASSAGDPTDTQYF
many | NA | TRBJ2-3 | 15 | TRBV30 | TGTGCCTGGAGCCACCGGGACCTAGGGTCAGATACGCAGTATTTT | CAWSHRDLGSDTQYF
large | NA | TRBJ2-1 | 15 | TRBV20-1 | TGCAGTGCCGAACGTGGAACGGTCTCCTACAATGAGCAGTTCTTC | CSAERGTVSYNEQFF
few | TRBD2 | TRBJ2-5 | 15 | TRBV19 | TGTGCCAGTAGTGAGACTAGCGGGGGGTTCGAGACCCAGTACTTC | CASSETSGGFETQYF
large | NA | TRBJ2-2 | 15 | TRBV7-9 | TGTGCCAGCAGCCCGCGGCGGGAGAACACCGGGGAGCTGTTTTTT | CASSPRRENTGELFF
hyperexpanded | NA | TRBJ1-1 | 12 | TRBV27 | TGTGCCAGCAGTTCAGGGTGGACTGAAGCTTTCTTT | CASSSGWTEAFF
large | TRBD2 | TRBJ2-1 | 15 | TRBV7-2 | TGTGCCAGCAGCTTTGGTAGCGGGACCTACAATGAGCAGTTCTTC | CASSFGSGTYNEQFF
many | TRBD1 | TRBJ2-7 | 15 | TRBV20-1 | TGCAGTGCTCCCCTTGGGACAGGCAAAATTTACGAGCAGTACTTC | CSAPLGTGKIYEQYF
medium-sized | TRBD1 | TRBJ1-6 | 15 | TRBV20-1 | TGCAGTGCTAGTAATGGACAGGCCTATAATTCACCCCTCCACTTT | CSASNGQAYNSPLHF
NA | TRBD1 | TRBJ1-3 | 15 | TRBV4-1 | TGCGCCAGCAGCCAGGGACAGGTCTCTGGAAACACCATATATTTT | CASSQGQVSGNTIYF
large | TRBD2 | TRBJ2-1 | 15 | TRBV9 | TGTGCCAGCAGCGTAGACGGTAGCGGGGACAATGAGCAGTTCTTC | CASSVDGSGDNEQFF
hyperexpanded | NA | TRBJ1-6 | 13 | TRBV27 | TGTGCCAGCAAATCCCCAGGGTATTCACCCCTCCACTTT | CASKSPGYSPLHF
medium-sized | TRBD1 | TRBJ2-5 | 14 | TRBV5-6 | TGTGCCAGCAGGGCCTACAGGGGTGGGGAGACCCAGTACTTC | CASRAYRGGETQYF
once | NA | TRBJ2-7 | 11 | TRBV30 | TGTGCCCAGAGGAGCTCCTACGAGCAGTACTTC | CAQRSSYEQYF
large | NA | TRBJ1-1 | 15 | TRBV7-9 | TGTGCCAGCAGCCCCGGACAGTTATTGAACACTGAAGCTTTCTTT | CASSPGQLLNTEAFF
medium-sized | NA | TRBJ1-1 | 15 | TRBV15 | TGTGCCACCAGCTCAGGGAAGGGGAAGGACACTGAAGCTTTCTTT | CATSSGKGKDTEAFF
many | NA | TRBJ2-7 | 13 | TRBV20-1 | TGCAGTGCTAGCAGCAGGCTAACCTACGAGCAGTACTTC | CSASSRLTYEQYF
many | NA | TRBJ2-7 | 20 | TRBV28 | TGTGCCAGCTATCAAATTACTCGGGGCCCTTGGTGGCCCCATCTCTACGAGCAGTACTTC | CASYQITRGPWWPHLYEQYF
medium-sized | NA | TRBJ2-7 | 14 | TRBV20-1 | TGCAGTGCTAGAAGCCCTAGCGAAACCTACGAGCAGTACTTC | CSARSPSETYEQYF
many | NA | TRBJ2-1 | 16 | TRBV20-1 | TGCAGTGCTAGGGAAGACAGTCTAGGGACTGACAATGAGCAGTTCTTC | CSAREDSLGTDNEQFF
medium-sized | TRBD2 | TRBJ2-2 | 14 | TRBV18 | TGTGCCAGCTCACCACCTGCGGGGGCCGGGGAGCTGTTTTTT | CASSPPAGAGELFF
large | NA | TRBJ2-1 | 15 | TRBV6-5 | TGTGCCAGCAGTTACGGTGGGGGGGCGTCCAATGAGCAGTTCTTC | CASSYGGGASNEQFF
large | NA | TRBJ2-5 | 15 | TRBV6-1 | TGTGCCAGCAGTGAGGCTAGTGTGGGGAATCGGACCCAGTACTTC | CASSEASVGNRTQYF
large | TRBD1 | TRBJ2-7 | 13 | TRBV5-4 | TGTGCCAGCAGCAGGGACAGGAACTACGAGCAGTACTTC | CASSRDRNYEQYF
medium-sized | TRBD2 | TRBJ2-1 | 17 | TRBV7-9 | TGTGCCAGCAGCCAATATCGACTAGGAAGGACTAGGCATGAGCAGTTCTTC | CASSQYRLGRTRHEQFF
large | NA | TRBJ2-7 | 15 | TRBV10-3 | TGTGCCATCAGTGTTTCCGGGCCACCAACTACGAGGCAGTACTTC | CAISVSGPPTTRQYF
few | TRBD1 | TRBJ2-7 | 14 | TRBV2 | TGTGCCAGCAGCTTCCGGGACAGTGCCTACGAGCAGTACTTC | CASSFRDSAYEQYF
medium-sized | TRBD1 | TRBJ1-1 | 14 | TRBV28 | TGTGCCAGCAGTTCTCCGGGACAGTACACTGAAGCTTTCTTT | CASSSPGQYTEAFF
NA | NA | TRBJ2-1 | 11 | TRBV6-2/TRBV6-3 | TGTGCCAGCGGGCCACGGGGTGAGCAGTTCTTC | CASGPRGEQFF
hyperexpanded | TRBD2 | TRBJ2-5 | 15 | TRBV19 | TGTGCCAGTAGTATAACTAGCGGGAGCCATGAGACCCAGTACTTC | CASSITSGSHETQYF
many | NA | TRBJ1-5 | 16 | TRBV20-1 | TGCAGTGCTAGAGGGGGGGTAGGGATTAGCAATCAGCCCCAGCATTTT | CSARGGVGISNQPQHF
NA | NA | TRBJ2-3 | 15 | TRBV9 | TGTGCCAGCAGCATATTCTTGGATCCCACAGATACGCAGTATTTT | CASSIFLDPTDTQYF
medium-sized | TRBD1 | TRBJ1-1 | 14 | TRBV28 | TGTGCCAGCAGCCTACAGGGGCAGGGCACTGAAGCTTTCTTT | CASSLQGQGTEAFF
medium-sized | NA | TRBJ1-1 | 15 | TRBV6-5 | TGTGCCAGCAGTTACTCGAGGCAGTGGAACACTGAAGCTTTCTTT | CASSYSRQWNTEAFF
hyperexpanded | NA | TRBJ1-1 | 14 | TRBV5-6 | TGTGCCAGCAGCTTGGAGAGACAGAGGATTGAAGCTTTCTTT | CASSLERQRIEAFF